The 30 T cell receptor beta chains given below trace back to one sample, sequenced in a study of cytomegalovirus exposure and HLA in healthy donors. PCR was performed using 60 Vbeta and 13 Jbeta primers. Sequenced by immunoSEQ multiplex PCR; TCRdb stores in-frame clones only, minus some. The repertoire holds tens of thousands of clones, with about three quarters as singletons. The sample consisted of PBMCs. The origin of the receptors is a woman between 35 and 50 years old in good health and CMV-seropositive.

The rearrangement uses TRBV9 and TRBJ2-7; D is ambiguous. The germline gives CDR1 SGDLS, CDR2 YYNGEE. This CDR3 comprises 15 residues. Trimming removed 0 bases at V and 3 bases at J, with 13 bases between. For the CDR3, the DNA is TGTGCCAGCAGCGTAGATGGCGGAACCTACTACGAGCAGTACTTC. Translating it yields CASSVDGGTYYEQYF.

This clone came up a few times. V and J are TRBV9 and TRBJ2-5; D not certain. The J call may be incorrect, as the DNA end agrees better with TRBJ2-7. CDR1 SGDLS and CDR2 YYNGEE come from the germline V gene. This CDR3 spans 13 amino acids. CDR3 nucleotides: TGTGCCAGCAGCGTAAACAGTGCCCACGAGCAGTACTTC. Amino acid sequence: CASSVNSAHEQYF.

The V gene is TRBV4-1, the J gene TRBJ1-1; a weak D match, TRBD1 (6 bases). Germline V gene data show CDR1 as MGHRA and CDR2 as YSYEKL. The V gene lost 4 bases and the J gene lost 9 bases, with 21 bases spanning the gap. The CDR3 is 15 residues long. The CDR3 here is CASSPRTDTQQKAFF. In DNA form, the CDR3 reads TGCGCCAGCAGCCCCCGGACAGACACCCAACAAAAAGCTTTCTTT.

V is TRBV9 and J is TRBJ1-6; the D gene is possibly TRBD1 (5 bases). CDR3 length equals 17 residues. Per germline, CDR1 SGDLS and CDR2 YYNGEE. The germline V and J ends were trimmed by 0 bases and 1 base, with 11 bases remaining between them. CDR3 DNA: TGTGCCAGCAGCGTAGTGGCAGGGAGGTCCTATAATTCACCCCTCCACTTT. It encodes CASSVVAGRSYNSPLHF.

By sample share, this clone is medium-sized. The gene calls are TRBV2 and TRBJ1-1; no firm D call. CDR1 SNHLY and CDR2 FYNNEI come from the germline V gene. V lost 8 bases, J lost 0 bases, and 16 bases lay in between. The CDR3 totals 15 residues. CDR3: CASEGDHTLNTEAFF. The CDR3 nucleotides are TGTGCCAGCGAGGGAGATCACACTCTGAACACTGAAGCTTTCTTT.

This chain uses TRBV5-6 with TRBJ1-2, with 8 bases fitting TRBD1. V was pared by 1 base and J by 8 bases, with 4 bases of the junction left unmatched. The CDR3 totals 13 residues. Per the germline V gene, CDR1 is SGHDT and CDR2 is YYEEEE. CDR3 DNA sequence: TGTGCCAGCAGCTTGAAGACAGGGGTAGGCTACACCTTC. Its protein product is CASSLKTGVGYTF.

The CDR3 reads CASSPGTGGGRYEQYF. In DNA form, the CDR3 reads TGCGCCAGCAGCCCCGGGACAGGAGGGGGGCGATACGAGCAGTACTTC. V is TRBV5-1 and J is TRBJ2-7, with TRBD1 matching 8 bases. The V segment lost 4 bases and the J segment 4 bases; nucleotides outside the gene matches: 13. The CDR3 sequence is 16 residues long. CDR1 is SGHRS, CDR2 YFSETQ, per germline.

The CDR3 protein is CASSGTGDGTTGELFF. DNA for the CDR3: TGCGCCAGCAGCGGGACAGGGGACGGGACCACCGGGGAGCTGTTTTTT. The genes are TRBV5-1 and TRBJ2-2; 10 bases are shared with TRBD1. CDR3 length: 16 residues. The V and J ends lost 4 bases and 4 bases, in that order; junction bases with no gene match: 7. Germline loops: CDR1 SGHRS, CDR2 YFSETQ.

This clone occurred a few times. The genes are TRBV7-9 and TRBJ1-5, with unresolved D. The CDR3 spans 13 residues. Trimming left V 1 base short and J 4 bases short, with 5 bases between. Germline assignment: CDR1 SEHNR and CDR2 FQNEAQ (reference sequence). The CDR3 reads CASSLDRNQPQHF. CDR3 nucleotides: TGTGCCAGCAGCTTAGACCGGAATCAGCCCCAGCATTTT.

This clone was found once. The chain carries TRBV30 and TRBJ1-1, with D unresolved. The CDR3 is made up of 11 amino acids. The V gene lost 2 bases and the J gene lost 5 bases, with 6 bases spanning the gap. Germline values: CDR1 GTSNPN, CDR2 SVGIG (reference sequence). In DNA, the CDR3 is TGTGCCTGGAGTCGACAAACTGAAGCTTTCTTT. This gives the protein CAWSRQTEAFF. Full variable domain (missing parts from reference TRBV30 and TRBJ1-1): SQTIHQWPATLVQPVGSPLSLECTVEGTSNPNLYWYRQAAGRGLQLLFYSVGIGQISSEVPQNLSASRPQDRQFILSSKKLLLSDSGFYLCAWSRQTEAFFGQGTRLTVV.

The rearrangement joins TRBV5-1 to TRBJ1-1, with D perhaps TRBD1 (5 bases). This CDR3 has 15 amino acids. Looked up from germline, CDR1 is SGHRS and CDR2 is YFSETQ. Trimming shortened V by 0 bases and J by 0 bases, and 9 bases separated the two germline ends. The CDR3 sequence: CASSLGAGMNTEAFF. In nucleotides, the CDR3 is TGCGCCAGCAGCTTGGGGGCAGGGATGAACACTGAAGCTTTCTTT.

This clone was recorded once. This rearrangement joins TRBV19 to TRBJ1-5; a possible D gene is TRBD1 (6 bases). The germline V gene has CDR1 LNHDA and CDR2 SQIVND (reference sequence). The CDR3 has 14 residues. The ends were cut back, 7 bases at V and 0 bases at J, with 10 bases in the middle. CDR3: CASTDRSSNQPQHF. CDR3 DNA sequence: TGTGCCAGTACTGACAGGAGTAGCAATCAGCCCCAGCATTTT.

V and J are TRBV4-1 and TRBJ1-6; 7 bases are shared with TRBD1. The CDR3 runs 15 residues. Germline CDR1 MGHRA, CDR2 YSYEKL. Trimming cost V 4 bases and J 7 bases; bases outside gene matches: 7. The CDR3 protein is CASSRLGTENSPLHF. Here the CDR3 DNA reads TGCGCCAGCAGCCGTCTAGGGACAGAGAATTCACCCCTCCACTTT.

This chain connects TRBV14 to TRBJ1-2; 7 bases are a match to TRBD1. The germline gives CDR1 SGHDN, CDR2 FVKESK. This CDR3 is 16 amino acids long. V was clipped by 3 bases and J by 4 bases; unmatched bases: 11. CDR3 region: CASSQRQGGAGYGYTF. The CDR3 DNA reads TGTGCCAGCAGCCAGAGACAGGGTGGGGCCGGCTATGGCTACACCTTC.

V gene TRBV5-6 combines with J gene TRBJ2-5; D possibly corresponds to TRBD2 (5 bases). V lost 4 bases, J lost 5 bases, and 15 bases lay in between. Germline CDR1 SGHDT, CDR2 YYEEEE. The CDR3 is 14 residues long. The CDR3 reads CASSPDYAGETQYF. The CDR3 bases are TGTGCCAGCAGCCCCGACTACGCAGGCGAGACCCAGTACTTC.

The rearrangement links TRBV6-5 to TRBJ1-3; no clear D gene. This CDR3 contains 15 residues. Trimming left V 5 bases short and J 0 bases short, with 11 bases between. Per germline, CDR1 MNHEY and CDR2 SVGAGI. The CDR3 sequence is CASSLTENSGNTIYF. The CDR3 DNA reads as TGTGCCAGCAGTCTCACAGAGAACTCTGGAAACACCATATATTTT.

This rearrangement joins TRBV5-4 to TRBJ2-2; maybe TRBD1 (6 bases). Between the trimmed V and J ends, which lost 2 bases and 5 bases, there was a span of 7 bases. CDR3 length equals 13 residues. The V gene's germline CDR1 is SGHNT and CDR2 YYREEE (reference sequence). CDR3 protein: CASSLTGTGELFF. The CDR3 DNA sequence: TGTGCCAGCAGCTTAACAGGGACCGGGGAGCTGTTTTTT.

As DNA, the CDR3 is TGTGCCAGCAGCTTAACACATTACGAGCAGTACTTC. The encoded protein is CASSLTHYEQYF. The J gene is TRBJ2-7, the V gene TRBV11-3; D gene unclear. CDR3 length: 12 amino acids. Trimming shortened V by 2 bases and J by 4 bases, and 6 bases separated the two germline ends. Germline CDR1 and CDR2: SGHNT and YENEEA. Using reference TRBV11-3 and TRBJ2-7 for the parts outside the CDR3, the full variable domain is EAGVVQSPRYKIIEKKQPVAFWCNPISGHNTLYWYLQNLGQGPELLIRYENEEAVDDSQLPKDRFSAERLKGVDSTLKIQPAELGDSAVYLCASSLTHYEQYFGPGTRLTVT.

The J gene is TRBJ1-1, the V gene TRBV5-1, with 7 bases that match TRBD1. Germline CDR1 and CDR2: SGHRS and YFSETQ. This CDR3 spans 14 amino acids. V gave up 0 bases and J gave up 5 bases; unmatched junction bases: 4. The CDR3 protein is CASSLAAGGTEAFF. DNA for the CDR3: TGCGCCAGCAGCTTGGCCGCAGGGGGAACTGAAGCTTTCTTT.

V is TRBV6-1 and J is TRBJ2-7; 13 nucleotides match TRBD2. The CDR3 length is 14 residues. CDR1 MNHNS and CDR2 SASEGT come from the germline V gene. Losses at the gene ends were 6 bases for V and 3 bases for J; bases not matched to a gene: 2. In DNA form, the CDR3 reads TGTGCCAGCAGCAGGACTAGCGGGGGCTACGAGCAGTACTTC. Its protein is CASSRTSGGYEQYF.

The chain uses TRBV13 and TRBJ1-1; 8 positions agree with TRBD1. The CDR3 extends over 15 amino acids. Germline V gene data show CDR1 as PRHDT and CDR2 as FYEKMQ (reference sequence). Trimming took 5 bases from V and 2 from J; bases not matched to a gene: 7. CDR3 sequence: CASSLNRGGNTEAFF. CDR3 sequence (DNA): TGTGCCAGCAGCCTAAACAGGGGGGGAAACACTGAAGCTTTCTTT.

This clone showed up just a few times. The chain carries TRBV2 and TRBJ2-3; 13 bases fit TRBD2. The CDR3 totals 15 residues. V trimming: 7 bases; J trimming: 5 bases; junction bases outside the gene matches: 6. CDR1 is SNHLY and CDR2 is FYNNEI in the germline V gene. CDR3 residues: CASKLAGGQGDTQYF. CDR3 DNA: TGTGCCAGCAAACTAGCGGGGGGGCAAGGAGATACGCAGTATTTT.

This chain links TRBV2 with TRBJ1-4; TRBD1 aligns across 7 bases. Germline lookup yields CDR1 SNHLY and CDR2 FYNNEI. The CDR3 is made up of 15 amino acids. The junction had 3 bases not matched to a gene; V was cut back by 2 bases and J by 3 bases. The CDR3, as DNA: TGTGCCAGCAGTGAACGAGGGGGCCCTAATGAAAAACTGTTTTTT. It codes for CASSERGGPNEKLFF.

This clone occurred once. The V and J genes are TRBV7-2 and TRBJ2-4; D remains unclear. The V and J ends lost 5 bases and 5 bases respectively, with 7 bases between them. The germline V gene has CDR1 SGHTA and CDR2 FQGNSA. The CDR3 has 12 amino acids. The DNA for the CDR3 is TGTGCCAGCAGCCGCCGCGAAAACATTCAGTACTTC. Its protein is CASSRRENIQYF. Full variable domain (missing parts from reference TRBV7-2 and TRBJ2-4): GAGVSQSPSNKVTEKGKDVELRCDPISGHTALYWYRQSLGQGLEFLIYFQGNSAPDKSGLPSDRFSAERTGGSVSTLTIQRTQQEDSAVYLCASSRRENIQYFGAGTRLSVL.

This sequence joins TRBV29-1 and TRBJ1-1, with D possibly TRBD1 on 6 matching bases. The CDR3 loop spans 13 amino acids. CDR1 is SQVTM, CDR2 ANQGSEA, per germline. The V end lost 4 bases, the J end lost 5 bases, and 14 bases lay between the germline ends. CDR3 nucleotide sequence: TGCAGCGTTGGGGGGGGCCCGGGGACTGAAGCTTTCTTT. The encoded protein is CSVGGGPGTEAFF. Based on the CDR3 plus reference TRBV29-1 and TRBJ1-1, the full variable domain is SAVISQKPSRDICQRGTSLTIQCQVDSQVTMMFWYRQQPGQSLTLIATANQGSEATYESGFVIDKFPISRPNLTFSTLTVSNMSPEDSSIYLCSVGGGPGTEAFFGQGTRLTVV.

The genes are TRBV19 and TRBJ1-2; D gene ambiguous. Trimming removed 1 base from V and 3 bases from J, with 12 bases in between. CDR1 and CDR2 from the germline V gene are LNHDA and SQIVND (reference sequence). This CDR3 region has 15 residues. In DNA, the CDR3 is TGTGCCAGTAGTATAGGGTCGTGGCAGGACTATGGCTACACCTTC. Encoded protein: CASSIGSWQDYGYTF.

The gene calls are TRBV5-6 and TRBJ1-2; possible D gene TRBD1, 5 bases. The germline gives CDR1 SGHDT, CDR2 YYEEEE. The length of the CDR3 is 14 residues. V lost 1 base to trimming and J lost 8 bases, with 15 bases between them. The CDR3 bases are TGTGCCAGCAGCTTGCGTCCGGGAGGGGTAGGCTACACCTTC. Translating it yields CASSLRPGGVGYTF.

The chain uses TRBV5-1 and TRBJ2-6, with 15 bases matching TRBD2. J lost 3 bases, V lost 3 bases, and 10 bases had no gene match. This CDR3 comprises 20 residues. Germline V gene sequence: CDR1 SGHRS, CDR2 YFSETQ. The DNA of the CDR3 is TGCGCCAGCAGCTCGCAGCCCGGACTAGCGGGGGGGAATGGGGCCAACGTCCTGACTTTC. This gives the protein CASSSQPGLAGGNGANVLTF.

The V and J genes are TRBV5-1 and TRBJ2-7, with D perhaps TRBD1 (6 bases). Per the germline V gene, CDR1 is SGHRS and CDR2 is YFSETQ. This CDR3 region has 13 residues. Trimming pared 1 base from V and 6 bases from J, leaving 11 bases between. CDR3 amino acids: CASSLTGLFEQYF. As DNA, the CDR3 is TGCGCCAGCAGCTTGACAGGGTTGTTCGAGCAGTACTTC.

Points on this clone: Other DNA variants within this sample encode the same CDR3. CDR3 sequence (DNA): TGTGCCAGCAGCGTACGGGAAGATACGCAGTATTTT. It translates to CASSVREDTQYF. V usage is TRBV9 and J usage is TRBJ2-3, with D possibly being TRBD2 (5 bases). Germline loops: CDR1 SGDLS, CDR2 YYNGEE. The CDR3 totals 12 residues. With 1 base removed from V and 5 bases from J, the gap between germline ends came to 5 bases.